These 22 T cell receptor beta chains came from one sample sequenced in a study of response to subunit inactivated influenza vaccine. One entry per CDR3 protein, called by TCRdb with MiXCR from the RT-PCR reads. The profile shows more than 400,000 distinct CDR3 sequences, under 8.5% of them singletons. The sample in question was PBMCs from blood, obtained about 23 months after vaccination. The receptors shown here come from a man between 50 and 69 years old who received an inactivated influenza vaccine.

This clonotype was counted between two and nine times. V gene TRBV7-9 combines with J gene TRBJ2-7, with D tentatively TRBD1 or TRBD2 (6 bases each). CDR1 SEHNR and CDR2 FQNEAQ come from the germline V gene (reference sequence). Trimming took 6 bases from V and 5 from J, leaving 20 bases between them. The CDR3 sequence is 15 residues long. CDR3: CASSQNMGGQHEQYF. CDR3 coding DNA: TGTGCCAGCAGTCAGAATATGGGGGGCCAACACGAGCAGTACTTC.

This clonotype turned up a few times. This chain uses TRBV29-1 with TRBJ2-5; TRBD1 agrees at 9 bases. CDR3 size: 14 residues. From germline, CDR1 is SQVTM and CDR2 ANQGSEA. With V trimmed by 7 bases and J by 2 bases, 8 bases remained unmatched. CDR3 residues: CSGYRDREQETQYF. The DNA for the CDR3 is TGCAGCGGTTACCGGGACAGGGAACAAGAGACCCAGTACTTC.

There are many counts of this clonotype. CDR3 sequence reads: CASSAPGGTQYF. CDR3 in DNA: TGTGCCAGCAGTGCCCCGGGGGGGACCCAGTACTTC. This chain joins TRBV6-6 and TRBJ2-5, with 7 nucleotides matching TRBD2. The V gene end was trimmed by 5 bases and the J gene end by 7 bases; junction bases not matched to a gene: 4. The CDR3 spans 12 residues. The germline V gene has CDR1 MNHNY and CDR2 SVGAGI (reference sequence).

This clonotype showed up just a few times. In DNA form, the CDR3 reads TGTGCCAGCAGCCCATTAGCCTACGAGCAGTACTTC. It specifies CASSPLAYEQYF. This chain connects TRBV7-2 to TRBJ2-7; D remains ambiguous. V gave up 5 bases and J gave up 2 bases, with 7 bases separating them. This CDR3 has 12 residues. Germline CDR1 and CDR2: SGHTA and FQGNSA.

This chain joins TRBV6-2 or TRBV6-3 and TRBJ1-3; D is possibly TRBD1 (6 bases). Trimming took 7 bases from V and 2 from J, leaving 18 bases between them. Germline CDR1 and CDR2: MNHEY and SVGEGT. CDR3 size: 16 residues. The CDR3 loop reads CASMFRGLATGNTIYF. The CDR3 DNA sequence: TGTGCCAGCATGTTTCGGGGGCTTGCCACTGGAAACACCATATATTTT.

This clonotype was observed a few times. The chain uses TRBV11-1 and TRBJ2-2; 10 nucleotides align to TRBD1. The CDR3 sequence is 18 residues long. The junction had 10 bases not matched to a gene; V was cut back by 5 bases and J by 1 base. In germline, CDR1 is SGHAT, CDR2 FQDESV (reference sequence). CDR3 amino acids: CASSQASRDRGNTGELFF. The DNA for the CDR3 is TGTGCCAGCAGCCAAGCTTCGCGGGACAGGGGGAACACCGGGGAGCTGTTTTTT.

CDR3 region: CASSLEGAISTEAFF. Here the CDR3 DNA reads TGTGCCAGCAGCTTAGAAGGGGCCATTAGCACTGAAGCTTTCTTT. The rearrangement uses TRBV11-2 and TRBJ1-1, with D tentatively TRBD1 (5 bases). This CDR3 is 15 amino acids long. Trimming left V 0 bases short and J 4 bases short, with 12 bases between. The germline V gene has CDR1 SGHAT and CDR2 FQNNGV.

V and J are TRBV20-1 and TRBJ2-5, with D perhaps TRBD1 (7 bases). V shed 0 bases and J shed 5 bases, with 16 bases lying between them. The CDR3 runs to 15 residues. Germline CDR1 DFQATT, CDR2 SNEGSKA (reference sequence). The CDR3 loop reads CSARETRGSGETQYF. The CDR3 DNA reads as TGCAGTGCTAGAGAAACCAGGGGGAGCGGGGAGACCCAGTACTTC.

This clonotype has only a few counts. The chain links TRBV20-1 to TRBJ2-1, with TRBD2 identical over 12 bases. Germline CDR1 and CDR2: DFQATT and SNEGSKA (reference sequence). This CDR3 has 15 amino acids. V was clipped by 1 base and J by 4 bases; unmatched bases: 2. The CDR3: CSARGTSGKYNEQFF. The CDR3 region has the DNA TGCAGTGCTAGAGGGACTAGCGGGAAGTACAATGAGCAGTTCTTC.

A remark on this clonotype: At one end the junction does not follow the germline gene, possibly because of a read error. This chain joins TRBV12-3 or TRBV12-4 and TRBJ2-5, with D perhaps TRBD2 (6 bases). The CDR3 is 13 amino acids. The chain's CDR3 is CTSSFGGEETQYF. CDR3 nucleotide sequence: TGTACCAGCAGTTTCGGGGGAGAAGAGACCCAGTACTTC.

The gene calls are TRBV10-3 and TRBJ2-3; 12 positions match TRBD2. Unmatched junction bases numbered 14, after V lost 8 bases and J lost 2 bases. From germline, CDR1 is ENHRY and CDR2 SYGVKD. The CDR3 covers 18 residues. The CDR3 sequence is CAIGVMTSGGLLTDTQYF. DNA of the CDR3: TGTGCCATCGGGGTAATGACTAGCGGGGGCCTTCTCACAGATACGCAGTATTTT.

This clonotype has more than one count but fewer than ten. The CDR3 reads CASTQTDRASYTF. In DNA form, the CDR3 reads TGTGCCAGCACCCAGACGGACAGGGCCAGCTACACCTTC. The J gene is TRBJ1-2, the V gene TRBV6-1, with 8 bases matching TRBD1. The CDR3 contains 13 residues. The V gene's germline CDR1 is MNHNS and CDR2 SASEGT. Trimming cost V 7 bases and J 9 bases; bases outside gene matches: 10.

This clonotype was recorded many times. The chain couples TRBV6-5 to TRBJ1-2; D may be TRBD1 (5 bases). Germline assignment: CDR1 MNHEY and CDR2 SVGAGI. With 9 bases removed from V and 0 bases from J, the gap between germline ends came to 11 bases. The CDR3 is made up of 13 amino acids. CDR3: CASRTRANYGYTF. The CDR3 DNA reads TGTGCCAGTCGGACACGAGCTAACTATGGCTACACCTTC.

This clonotype has at least ten counts. The V and J genes are TRBV12-3 or TRBV12-4 and TRBJ1-4; weak D call: TRBD1 (6 bases). There are 14 residues in the CDR3. Trimming took off 3 bases at V and 4 bases at J, with 9 bases between the two ends. CDR3 amino acids: CASSFRGLNEKLFF. The DNA of the CDR3 is TGTGCCAGCAGTTTCAGGGGCCTTAATGAAAAACTGTTTTTT.

This clonotype turned up a few times. This rearrangement joins TRBV5-1 to TRBJ2-2; D unresolved. Trimming took 5 bases from V and 1 from J, leaving 12 bases between them. The CDR3 extends over 15 amino acids. CDR1 SGHRS and CDR2 YFSETQ come from the germline V gene. The CDR3 is CASRRTNRNTGELFF. DNA of the CDR3: TGCGCCAGCAGGAGAACCAACAGGAACACCGGGGAGCTGTTTTTT. The full variable domain, with the rest looked up from reference TRBV5-1 and TRBJ2-2, is KAGVTQTPRYLIKTRGQQVTLSCSPISGHRSVSWYQQTPGQGLQFLFEYFSETQRNKGNFPGRFSGRQFSNSRSEMNVSTLELGDSALYLCASRRTNRNTGELFFGEGSRLTVL.

This chain connects TRBV20-1 to TRBJ1-1; 8 bases are a match to TRBD1. This CDR3 contains 14 residues. Per the germline V gene, CDR1 is DFQATT and CDR2 is SNEGSKA (reference sequence). V lost 2 bases to trimming and J lost 2 bases; unmatched junction nucleotides: 4. The CDR3 sequence: CSARPGQDNTEAFF. DNA for the CDR3: TGCAGTGCTAGACCGGGACAGGACAACACTGAAGCTTTCTTT.

This clonotype was seen more than once but under ten times. The J gene is TRBJ2-3, the V gene TRBV5-1, with D possibly being TRBD1 or TRBD2 (5 bases each). CDR1 is SGHRS, CDR2 YFSETQ, per germline. There are 14 residues in the CDR3. V shed 1 base and J shed 2 bases, with 8 bases lying between them. DNA of the CDR3: TGCGCCAGCAGCTTGAAAGGGACCACAGATACGCAGTATTTT. Translating gives CASSLKGTTDTQYF.

A single count supports this clonotype. CDR3 DNA: TGTGCCAGCAGTAGACGGACGGGAGAGACCCAGTACTTC. Amino acids: CASSRRTGETQYF. J is TRBJ2-5 and V is TRBV25-1; D gene uncertain. Trimming removed 5 bases from V and 4 bases from J, with 11 bases in between. The CDR3 runs 13 residues. Germline V gene sequence: CDR1 MGHDK, CDR2 SYGVNS.

This chain connects TRBV2 to TRBJ2-7; D is perhaps TRBD1 (6 bases). Trimming removed 3 bases from V and 1 base from J, with 13 bases in between. The CDR3 has 15 residues. The germline V gene has CDR1 SNHLY and CDR2 FYNNEI. The CDR3 region is CASSDILDRSYEQYF. In DNA form, the CDR3 reads TGTGCCAGCAGTGATATACTCGACAGGTCCTACGAGCAGTACTTC.

This clonotype has at least ten counts. This chain connects TRBV29-1 to TRBJ2-1, with unresolved D. Germline V CDR1 and CDR2: SQVTM, ANQGSEA. V gave up 6 bases and J gave up 5 bases, with 23 bases separating them. CDR3 length: 16 amino acids. The CDR3 DNA reads TGCAGCGTAGGTACGGACGATCCAATGCGCCACAATGAGCAGTTCTTC. It is translated as CSVGTDDPMRHNEQFF.

This chain links TRBV20-1 with TRBJ1-2; D may be TRBD1 (6 bases). The CDR3 has 12 amino acids. Trimming shortened V by 6 bases and J by 1 base, and 9 bases separated the two germline ends. Germline V CDR1 and CDR2: DFQATT, SNEGSKA (reference sequence). The CDR3 here is CSAGQNNYGYTF. In nucleotides, the CDR3 is TGCAGTGCCGGACAGAATAACTATGGCTACACCTTC.

This clonotype turned up a few times. The rearrangement joins TRBV18 to TRBJ2-3; TRBD1 agrees at 7 bases. This CDR3 spans 15 amino acids. CDR1 is KGHSH and CDR2 is LQKENI in the germline V gene. Trimming at V came to 6 bases and at J to 2 bases, leaving 8 bases not matched to a gene. The CDR3 DNA reads as TGTGCCAGCTCCCTTACAGGGGCCGACACAGATACGCAGTATTTT. Translating gives CASSLTGADTDTQYF.